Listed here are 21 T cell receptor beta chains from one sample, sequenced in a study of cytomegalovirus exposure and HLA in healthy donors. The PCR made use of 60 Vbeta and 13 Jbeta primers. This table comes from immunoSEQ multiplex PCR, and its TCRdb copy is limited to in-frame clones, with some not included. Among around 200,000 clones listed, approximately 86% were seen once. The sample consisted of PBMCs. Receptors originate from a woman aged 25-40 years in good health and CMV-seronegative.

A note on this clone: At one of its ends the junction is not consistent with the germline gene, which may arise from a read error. CDR3: CASSEDRGNTIYF. In DNA, the CDR3 is TGCGCCAGCAGCGAAGACAGGGGAAACACCATATATTTT. The rearrangement joins TRBV4-1 to TRBJ1-3, with D possibly matching TRBD1 (6 bases). The CDR3 runs to 13 residues. The germline CDR1 and CDR2 sequences are MGHRA and YSYEKL.

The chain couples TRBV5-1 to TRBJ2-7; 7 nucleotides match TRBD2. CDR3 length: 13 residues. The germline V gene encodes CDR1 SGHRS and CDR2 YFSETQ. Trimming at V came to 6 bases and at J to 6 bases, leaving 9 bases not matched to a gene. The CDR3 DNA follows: TGCGCCAGCAACCGGGGTTGGGAGGGCGAGCAGTACTTC. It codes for CASNRGWEGEQYF.

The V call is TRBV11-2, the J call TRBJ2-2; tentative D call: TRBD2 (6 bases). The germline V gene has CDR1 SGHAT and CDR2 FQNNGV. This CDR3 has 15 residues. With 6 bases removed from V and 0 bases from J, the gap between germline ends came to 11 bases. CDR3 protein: CASRLALANTGELFF. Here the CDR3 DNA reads TGTGCCAGCAGGCTAGCGTTAGCGAACACCGGGGAGCTGTTTTTT.

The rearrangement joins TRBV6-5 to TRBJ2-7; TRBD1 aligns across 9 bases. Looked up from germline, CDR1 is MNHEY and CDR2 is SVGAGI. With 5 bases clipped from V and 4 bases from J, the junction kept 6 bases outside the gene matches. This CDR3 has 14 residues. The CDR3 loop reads CASSPGQGHYEQYF. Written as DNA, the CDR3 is TGTGCCAGCAGTCCGGGACAGGGCCATTACGAGCAGTACTTC.

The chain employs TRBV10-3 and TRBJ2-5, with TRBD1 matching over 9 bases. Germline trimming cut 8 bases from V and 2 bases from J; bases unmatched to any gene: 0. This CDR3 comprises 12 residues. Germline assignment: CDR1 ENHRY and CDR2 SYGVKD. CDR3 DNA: TGTGCCATCGGGACAGGGCAAGAGACCCAGTACTTC. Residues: CAIGTGQETQYF.

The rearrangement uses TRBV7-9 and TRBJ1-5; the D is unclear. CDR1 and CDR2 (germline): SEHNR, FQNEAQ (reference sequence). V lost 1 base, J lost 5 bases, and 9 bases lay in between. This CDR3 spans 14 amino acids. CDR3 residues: CASSLDFDHQPQHF. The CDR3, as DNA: TGTGCCAGCAGCTTAGACTTCGATCATCAGCCCCAGCATTTT.

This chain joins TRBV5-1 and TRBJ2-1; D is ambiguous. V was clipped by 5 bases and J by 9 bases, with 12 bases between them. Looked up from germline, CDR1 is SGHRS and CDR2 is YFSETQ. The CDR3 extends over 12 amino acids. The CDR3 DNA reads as TGCGCCAGCAGTTTAACAATGTTTGAGCAGTTCTTC. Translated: CASSLTMFEQFF.

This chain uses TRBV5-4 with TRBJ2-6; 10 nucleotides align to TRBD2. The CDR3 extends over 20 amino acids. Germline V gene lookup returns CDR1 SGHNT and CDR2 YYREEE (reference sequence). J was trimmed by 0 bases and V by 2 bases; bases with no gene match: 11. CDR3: CASSLVGELAGISGANVLTF. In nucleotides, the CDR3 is TGTGCCAGCAGCTTAGTAGGGGAACTAGCGGGGATCTCTGGGGCCAACGTCCTGACTTTC.

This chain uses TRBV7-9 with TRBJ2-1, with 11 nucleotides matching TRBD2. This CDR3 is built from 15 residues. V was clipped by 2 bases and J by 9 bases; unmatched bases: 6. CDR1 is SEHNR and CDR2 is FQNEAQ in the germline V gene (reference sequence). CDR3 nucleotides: TGTGCCAGCAGCTTAATTAGCGGGAGGGCCGGTGAGCAGTTCTTC. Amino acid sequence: CASSLISGRAGEQFF.

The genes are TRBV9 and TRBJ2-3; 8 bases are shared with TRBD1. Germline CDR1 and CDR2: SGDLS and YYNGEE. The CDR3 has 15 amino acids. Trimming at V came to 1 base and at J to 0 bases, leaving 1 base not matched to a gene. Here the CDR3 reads CASSVTGGSTDTQYF. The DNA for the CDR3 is TGTGCCAGCAGCGTAACAGGGGGTAGCACAGATACGCAGTATTTT. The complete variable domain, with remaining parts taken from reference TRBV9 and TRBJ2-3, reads DSGVTQTPKHLITATGQRVTLRCSPRSGDLSVYWYQQSLDQGLQFLIQYYNGEERAKGNILERFSAQQFPDLHSELNLSSLELGDSALYFCASSVTGGSTDTQYFGPGTRLTVL.

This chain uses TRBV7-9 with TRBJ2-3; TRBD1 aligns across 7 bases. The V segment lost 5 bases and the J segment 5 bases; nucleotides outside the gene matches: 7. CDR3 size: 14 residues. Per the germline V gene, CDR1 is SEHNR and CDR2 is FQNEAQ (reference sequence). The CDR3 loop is CASSLTGVRDTQYF. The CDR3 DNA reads TGTGCCAGCAGCCTAACAGGGGTTAGAGATACGCAGTATTTT.

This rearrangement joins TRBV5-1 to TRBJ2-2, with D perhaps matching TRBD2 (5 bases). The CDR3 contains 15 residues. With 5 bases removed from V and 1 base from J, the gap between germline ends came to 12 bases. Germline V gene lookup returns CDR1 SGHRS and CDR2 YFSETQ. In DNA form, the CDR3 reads TGCGCCAGCAGACCCGGGAACCAGAACACCGGGGAGCTGTTTTTT. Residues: CASRPGNQNTGELFF.

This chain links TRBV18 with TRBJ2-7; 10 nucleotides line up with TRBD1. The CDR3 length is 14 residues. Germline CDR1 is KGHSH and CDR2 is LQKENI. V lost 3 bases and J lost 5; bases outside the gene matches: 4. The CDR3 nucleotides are TGTGCCAGCTCACCCGGGACAGGGGCCCACGAGCAGTACTTC. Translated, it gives CASSPGTGAHEQYF.

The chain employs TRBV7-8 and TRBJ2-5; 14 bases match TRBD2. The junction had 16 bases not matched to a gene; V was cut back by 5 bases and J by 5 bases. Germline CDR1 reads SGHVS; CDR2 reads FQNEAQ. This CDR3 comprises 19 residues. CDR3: CASSQTSGRALADRETQYF. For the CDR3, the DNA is TGTGCCAGCAGCCAGACTAGCGGGAGGGCACTAGCGGACCGGGAGACCCAGTACTTC.

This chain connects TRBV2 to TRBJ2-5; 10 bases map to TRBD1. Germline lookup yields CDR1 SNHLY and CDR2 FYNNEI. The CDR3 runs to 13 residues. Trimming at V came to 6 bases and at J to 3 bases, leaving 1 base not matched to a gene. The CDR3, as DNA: TGTGCCAGCAGCGGGACAGGGGAAGAGACCCAGTACTTC. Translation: CASSGTGEETQYF.

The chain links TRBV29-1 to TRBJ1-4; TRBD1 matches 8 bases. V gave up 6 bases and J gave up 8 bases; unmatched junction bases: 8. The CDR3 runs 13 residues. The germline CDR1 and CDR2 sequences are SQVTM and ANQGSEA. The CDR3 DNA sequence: TGCAGCGTGGCCGGGACAGGTCGCGAAAAACTGTTTTTT. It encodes CSVAGTGREKLFF. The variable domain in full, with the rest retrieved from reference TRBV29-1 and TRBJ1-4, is SAVISQKPSRDICQRGTSLTIQCQVDSQVTMMFWYRQQPGQSLTLIATANQGSEATYESGFVIDKFPISRPNLTFSTLTVSNMSPEDSSIYLCSVAGTGREKLFFGSGTQLSVL.

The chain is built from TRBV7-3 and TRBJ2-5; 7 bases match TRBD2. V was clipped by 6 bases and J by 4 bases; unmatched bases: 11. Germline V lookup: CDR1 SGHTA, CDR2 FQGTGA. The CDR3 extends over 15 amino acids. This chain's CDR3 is CASSFRREAGETQYF. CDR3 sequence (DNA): TGTGCCAGCAGTTTTCGACGGGAGGCGGGAGAGACCCAGTACTTC.

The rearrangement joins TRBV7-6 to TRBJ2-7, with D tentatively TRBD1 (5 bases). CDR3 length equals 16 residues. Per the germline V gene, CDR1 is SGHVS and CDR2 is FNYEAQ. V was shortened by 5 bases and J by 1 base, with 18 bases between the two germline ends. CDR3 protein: CASSRRALRESYEQYF. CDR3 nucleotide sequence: TGTGCCAGCAGCCGCAGGGCCCTGAGAGAATCCTACGAGCAGTACTTC.

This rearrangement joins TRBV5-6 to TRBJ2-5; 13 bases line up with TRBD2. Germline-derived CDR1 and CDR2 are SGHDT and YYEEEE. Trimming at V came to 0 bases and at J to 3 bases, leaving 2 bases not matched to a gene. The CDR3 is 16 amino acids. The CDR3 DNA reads TGTGCCAGCAGCTTGGGTGGACTAGCGGGGGAAGAGACCCAGTACTTC. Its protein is CASSLGGLAGEETQYF.

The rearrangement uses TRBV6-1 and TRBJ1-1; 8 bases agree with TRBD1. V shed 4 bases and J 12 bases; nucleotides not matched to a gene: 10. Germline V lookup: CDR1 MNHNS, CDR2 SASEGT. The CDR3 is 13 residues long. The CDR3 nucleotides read TGTGCCAGCAGTGCCGACAGGGGATCTCGAACTTTCTTT. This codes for CASSADRGSRTFF.

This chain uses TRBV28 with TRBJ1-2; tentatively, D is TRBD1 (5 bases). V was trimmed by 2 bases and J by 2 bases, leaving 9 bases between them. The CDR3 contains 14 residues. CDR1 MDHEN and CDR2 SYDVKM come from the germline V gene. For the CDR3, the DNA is TGTGCCAGCAGTTTAACACAGGTGAACTATGGCTACACCTTC. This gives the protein CASSLTQVNYGYTF.